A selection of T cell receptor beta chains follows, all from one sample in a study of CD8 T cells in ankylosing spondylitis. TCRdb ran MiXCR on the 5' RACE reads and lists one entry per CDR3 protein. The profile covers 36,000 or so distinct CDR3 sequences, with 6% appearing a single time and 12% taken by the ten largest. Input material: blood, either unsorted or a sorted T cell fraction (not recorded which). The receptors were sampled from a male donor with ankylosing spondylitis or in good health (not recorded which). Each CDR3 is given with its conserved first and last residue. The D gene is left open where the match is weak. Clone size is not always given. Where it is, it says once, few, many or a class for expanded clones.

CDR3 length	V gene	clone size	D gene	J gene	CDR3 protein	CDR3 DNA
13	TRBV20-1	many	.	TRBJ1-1	CSARVGWGDEAFF	TGCAGTGCTAGAGTCGGATGGGGAGATGAAGCTTTCTTT
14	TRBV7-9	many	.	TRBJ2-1	CASSFMGLLNEQFF	TGTGCCAGCAGCTTCATGGGCCTCCTCAATGAGCAGTTCTTC
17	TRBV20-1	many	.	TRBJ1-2	CSARDLPPAYPQVGYTF	TGCAGTGCTAGAGATCTTCCGCCTGCGTATCCCCAAGTCGGCTACACCTTC
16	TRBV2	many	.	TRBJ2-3	CASSESWAPGADTQYF	TGTGCCAGCAGTGAAAGTTGGGCTCCCGGAGCAGATACGCAGTATTTT
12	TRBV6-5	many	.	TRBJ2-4	CASSGTKNIQYF	TGTGCCAGCAGTGGGACGAAAAACATTCAGTACTTC
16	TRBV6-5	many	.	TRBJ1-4	CASSYSDARWGEKLFF	TGTGCCAGCAGTTACTCGGACGCCCGGTGGGGCGAAAAACTGTTTTTT
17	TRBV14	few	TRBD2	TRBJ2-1	CASSHTSSGRSFNEQFF	TGTGCCAGCAGCCATACGTCTAGCGGGAGATCTTTCAATGAGCAGTTCTTC
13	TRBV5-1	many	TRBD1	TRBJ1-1	CASSLVSDREAFF	TGCGCCAGCAGCTTGGTCTCGGACAGGGAAGCTTTCTTT
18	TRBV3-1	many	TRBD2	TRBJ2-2	CASSQESGRVSGTGELFF	TGTGCCAGCAGCCAAGAAAGCGGGAGAGTCTCGGGCACCGGGGAGCTGTTTTTT
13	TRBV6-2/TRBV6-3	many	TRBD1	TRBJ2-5	CASSLWDRETQYF	TGTGCCAGCAGTTTATGGGACAGGGAGACCCAGTACTTC
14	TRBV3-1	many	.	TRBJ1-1	CASSPRAGGTEAFF	TGTGCCAGCAGCCCTCGGGCGGGGGGCACTGAAGCTTTCTTT
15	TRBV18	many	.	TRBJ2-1	CASSQLSDSYNEQFF	TGTGCCAGCTCACAACTTTCTGACAGCTACAATGAGCAGTTCTTC
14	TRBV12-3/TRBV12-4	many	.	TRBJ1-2	CASTWDPGIYGYTF	TGTGCCAGCACCTGGGACCCTGGGATCTATGGCTACACCTTC
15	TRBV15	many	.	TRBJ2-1	CATSRDGQSGGEQFF	TGTGCCACCAGCAGAGATGGGCAGTCTGGGGGGGAGCAGTTCTTC
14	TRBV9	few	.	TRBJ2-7	CASSVAVGAYEQYF	TGTGCCAGCAGCGTCGCGGTCGGGGCCTACGAGCAGTACTTC
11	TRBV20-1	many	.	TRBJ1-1	CSASGETEAFF	TGCAGTGCTAGCGGGGAGACTGAAGCTTTCTTT
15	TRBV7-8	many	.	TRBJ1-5	CASSSRDKLNQPQHF	TGTGCCAGCAGCTCCCGGGACAAACTCAATCAGCCCCAGCATTTT
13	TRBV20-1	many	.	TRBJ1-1	CSARQGLRTEAFF	TGCAGTGCTAGGCAGGGTTTGAGGACTGAAGCTTTCTTT
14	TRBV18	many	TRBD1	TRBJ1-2	CASSSGTDIYGYTF	TGTGCCAGCTCATCCGGGACAGATATCTATGGCTACACCTTC
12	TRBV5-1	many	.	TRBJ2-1	CASSFSYNEQFF	TGCGCCAGCAGCTTTTCCTACAATGAGCAGTTCTTC
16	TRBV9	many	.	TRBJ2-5	CASSAYSGTAQETQYF	TGTGCCAGCAGCGCATATTCCGGGACGGCTCAAGAGACCCAGTACTTC
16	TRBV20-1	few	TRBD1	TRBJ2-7	CSAGDAGTGASWEQYF	TGCAGTGCGGGTGACGCCGGGACAGGGGCCTCCTGGGAGCAGTACTTC
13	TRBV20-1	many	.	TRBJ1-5	CSASRDNNQPQHF	TGCAGTGCCTCTAGGGACAATAATCAGCCCCAGCATTTT
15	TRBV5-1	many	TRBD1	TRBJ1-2	CASSLEWTGRNGYTF	TGCGCCAGCAGCTTGGAATGGACAGGGAGAAATGGCTACACCTTC
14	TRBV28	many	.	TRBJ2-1	CASSPPGSYNEQFF	TGTGCCAGCAGCCCACCCGGCTCCTACAATGAGCAGTTCTTC
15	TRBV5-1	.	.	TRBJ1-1	CASSLAPGGATEAFF	TGCGCCAGCAGCTTGGCCCCGGGGGGGGCTACTGAAGCTTTCTTT
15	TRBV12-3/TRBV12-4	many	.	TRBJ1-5	CASVPSGRSNQPQHF	TGTGCCAGCGTACCCTCGGGCCGGAGCAATCAGCCCCAGCATTTT
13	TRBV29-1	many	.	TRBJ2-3	CSVVGWTADTQYF	TGCAGCGTTGTCGGGTGGACGGCAGATACGCAGTATTTT
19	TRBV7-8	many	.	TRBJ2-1	CASSLGLIAPSVSYNEQFF	TGTGCCAGCAGCTTGGGGCTTATCGCCCCATCGGTCTCCTACAATGAGCAGTTCTTC
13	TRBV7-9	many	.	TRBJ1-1	CASSFRVGTEAFF	TGTGCCAGCAGCTTTCGGGTAGGCACTGAAGCTTTCTTT
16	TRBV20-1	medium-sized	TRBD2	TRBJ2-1	CSAIQTSGRAGNEQFF	TGCAGTGCTATACAAACTAGCGGGAGGGCGGGAAATGAGCAGTTCTTC
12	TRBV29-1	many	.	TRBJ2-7	CSVVGNAYEQYF	TGCAGCGTTGTGGGGAACGCCTACGAGCAGTACTTC
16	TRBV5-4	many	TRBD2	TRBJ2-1	CASSSRTSGGDNEQFF	TGTGCCAGCAGCTCCAGGACTAGCGGGGGGGACAATGAGCAGTTCTTC